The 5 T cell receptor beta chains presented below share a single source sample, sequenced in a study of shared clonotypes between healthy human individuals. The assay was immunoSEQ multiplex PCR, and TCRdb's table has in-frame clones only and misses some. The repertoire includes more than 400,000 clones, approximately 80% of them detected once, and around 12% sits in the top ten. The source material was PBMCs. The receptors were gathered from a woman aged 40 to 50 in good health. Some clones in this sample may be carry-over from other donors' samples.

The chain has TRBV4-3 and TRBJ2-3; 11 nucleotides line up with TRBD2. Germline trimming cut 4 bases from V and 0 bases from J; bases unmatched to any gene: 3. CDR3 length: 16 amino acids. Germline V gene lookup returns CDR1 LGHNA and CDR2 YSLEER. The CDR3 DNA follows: TGCGCCAGCAGCCGAAGGACTAGCGGGAGCACAGATACGCAGTATTTT. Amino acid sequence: CASSRRTSGSTDTQYF.

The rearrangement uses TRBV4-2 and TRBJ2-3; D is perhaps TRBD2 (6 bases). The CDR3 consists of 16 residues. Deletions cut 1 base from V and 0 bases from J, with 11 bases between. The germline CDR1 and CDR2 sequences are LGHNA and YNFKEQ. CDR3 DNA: TGTGCCAGCAGCCAAGTGGCGGGATTAAGCACAGATACGCAGTATTTT. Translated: CASSQVAGLSTDTQYF.

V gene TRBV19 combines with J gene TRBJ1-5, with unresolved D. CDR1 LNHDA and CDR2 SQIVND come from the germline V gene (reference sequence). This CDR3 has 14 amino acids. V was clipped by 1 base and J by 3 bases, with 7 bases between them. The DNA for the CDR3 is TGTGCCAGTAGTATAGCGGTTTACAATCAGCCCCAGCATTTT. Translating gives CASSIAVYNQPQHF.

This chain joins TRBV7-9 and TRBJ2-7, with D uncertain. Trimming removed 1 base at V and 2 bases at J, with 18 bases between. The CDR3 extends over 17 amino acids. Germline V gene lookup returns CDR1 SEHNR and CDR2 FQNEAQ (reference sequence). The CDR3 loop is CASSLVVRPMETYEQYF. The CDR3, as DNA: TGTGCCAGCAGCTTAGTTGTGCGGCCGATGGAAACCTACGAGCAGTACTTC.

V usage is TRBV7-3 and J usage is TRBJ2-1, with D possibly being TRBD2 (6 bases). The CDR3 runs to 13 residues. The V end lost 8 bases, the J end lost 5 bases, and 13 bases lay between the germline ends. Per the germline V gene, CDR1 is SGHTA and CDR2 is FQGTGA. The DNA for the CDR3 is TGTGCCAGCGGGGACTCCCCCCACAATGAGCAGTTCTTC. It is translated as CASGDSPHNEQFF. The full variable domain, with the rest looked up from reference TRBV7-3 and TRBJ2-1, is GAGVSQTPSNKVTEKGKYVELRCDPISGHTALYWYRQSLGQGPEFLIYFQGTGAADDSGLPNDRFFAVRPEGSVSTLKIQRTERGDSAVYLCASGDSPHNEQFFGPGTRLTVL.